These 17 T cell receptor beta chains were all obtained from the same sample, sequenced in a study of T cell responses to AZD1222 COVID-19 vaccine listed by TCRdb under 2021. Reading the label with the study, this specimen's time point is: about 28 days (+/-7) after the second vaccine dose. The sample's treatment or condition, from its label and the paper: meningococcal conjugate vaccine given as trial control. The library was obtained by the immunoSEQ multiplex PCR assay. Held by TCRdb, this immuneACCESS table contains in-frame sequences only and omits some clones. Under half of the omission traces to an unresolved V gene where checked; the cause of the rest is unknown. The sample data list about 60,000 clones, and about 93% of these were observed just once. In total, the top ten clones hold approximately 6% of the sample. The input for sequencing was peripheral blood, taken 28 days after the second dose of the MenACWY control vaccine. The receptors were sampled from an adult who received the MenACWY meningococcal vaccine as a control.

The chain uses TRBV7-6 and TRBJ1-1; tentatively, D is TRBD1 (5 bases). The CDR3 spans 17 residues. The V gene's germline CDR1 is SGHVS and CDR2 FNYEAQ. The V and J ends lost 5 bases and 7 bases respectively, with 26 bases between them. The CDR3 loop is CASSPKFLMTELDEAFF. The CDR3 bases are TGTGCCAGCAGCCCAAAATTCCTGATGACAGAACTAGATGAAGCTTTCTTT.

V gene TRBV12-3 or TRBV12-4 combines with J gene TRBJ2-7; unclear D gene. The CDR3 extends over 12 amino acids. V lost 6 bases to trimming and J lost 4 bases, with 10 bases between them. The CDR3, as DNA: TGTGCCAGCAGCCCTAACAGTTACGAGCAGTACTTC. It is translated as CASSPNSYEQYF.

This clone was counted a single time. The chain carries TRBV19 and TRBJ1-4; D is undetermined. The CDR3 has 15 amino acids. V lost 0 bases and J 8 bases, leaving 13 bases between the germline ends. Germline lookup yields CDR1 LNHDA and CDR2 SQIVND (reference sequence). In nucleotides, the CDR3 is TGTGCCAGTAGTATAGAAGGCCGGTTTGGGGAAAAACTGTTTTTT. Translated, it gives CASSIEGRFGEKLFF.

This chain links TRBV11-3 with TRBJ1-1; 7 nucleotides agree with TRBD1. CDR1 and CDR2 (germline): SGHNT, YENEEA. Unmatched junction bases numbered 9, after V lost 4 bases and J lost 7 bases. This CDR3 has 14 amino acids. In nucleotides, the CDR3 is TGTGCCAGCAGCTCCGACAGGGCGGAGGGTGAAGCTTTCTTT. It is translated as CASSSDRAEGEAFF.

V is TRBV7-9 and J is TRBJ2-5, with a possible D match to TRBD2 (7 bases). This CDR3 contains 14 residues. Per the germline V gene, CDR1 is SEHNR and CDR2 is FQNEAQ (reference sequence). Trimming took off 7 bases at V and 4 bases at J, with 16 bases between the two ends. CDR3 in DNA: TGTGCCAGCACCCTAGGGGGGGGCGCAGAGACCCAGTACTTC. Translating gives CASTLGGGAETQYF.

The chain is built from TRBV28 and TRBJ2-7; D perhaps matches TRBD1 (6 bases). Trimming took 5 bases from V and 3 from J, leaving 17 bases between them. This CDR3 spans 15 amino acids. The germline gives CDR1 MDHEN, CDR2 SYDVKM. CDR3 amino acids: CASSSQGLIGYEQYF. The CDR3 coding sequence is TGTGCCAGCAGTAGTCAGGGGTTGATTGGCTACGAGCAGTACTTC.

V usage is TRBV11-2 and J usage is TRBJ2-1; D possibly corresponds to TRBD1 (6 bases). Looked up from germline, CDR1 is SGHAT and CDR2 is FQNNGV. The CDR3 has 13 residues. V was trimmed by 3 bases and J by 4 bases, leaving 7 bases between them. CDR3 sequence: CASSLDRYNEQFF. The CDR3 region has the DNA TGTGCCAGCAGCTTGGACAGATACAATGAGCAGTTCTTC.

A word on this clone: The junction departs from the called germline gene at one end, perhaps through a read error. The chain carries TRBV6-2 or TRBV6-3 and TRBJ2-5, with D possibly being TRBD1 (6 bases). The germline V gene encodes CDR1 MNHEY and CDR2 SVGEGT. The CDR3 spans 15 residues. The CDR3 nucleotides read TGTGCCAGCAGTTACACCCACAGGGATTCTACCACTAGGGACTTC. Amino acids: CASSYTHRDSTTRDF.

This clone was seen a single time. The chain carries TRBV7-2 and TRBJ2-4; D gene ambiguous. Germline-derived CDR1 and CDR2 are SGHTA and FQGNSA. CDR3 length equals 17 residues. Deletions cut 2 bases from V and 0 bases from J, with 14 bases between. As DNA, the CDR3 is TGTGCCAGCAGCTTATCCGGAAATGTGTTAGCCAAAAACATTCAGTACTTC. Translating gives CASSLSGNVLAKNIQYF.

CDR3 sequence reads: CASVQGTYNEQFF. The CDR3 DNA reads as TGTGCCAGCGTCCAGGGCACGTACAATGAGCAGTTCTTC. The chain employs TRBV7-9 and TRBJ2-1; a weak D match, TRBD1 (5 bases). The V and J ends lost 8 bases and 4 bases respectively, with 12 bases between them. The CDR3 extends over 13 amino acids. The V gene's germline CDR1 is SEHNR and CDR2 FQNEAQ (reference sequence).

This rearrangement joins TRBV11-2 to TRBJ2-1, with 9 nucleotides matching TRBD1. Germline values: CDR1 SGHAT, CDR2 FQNNGV. The CDR3 runs 15 residues. The junction had 12 bases not matched to a gene; V was cut back by 5 bases and J by 10 bases. CDR3 coding DNA: TGTGCCAGCAGCGCCACCGGGACAGGGAGAGAGGAGCAGTTCTTC. Its protein is CASSATGTGREEQFF.

The chain links TRBV7-3 to TRBJ2-1, with D tentatively TRBD1 or TRBD2 (5 bases each). The germline gives CDR1 SGHTA, CDR2 FQGTGA. The CDR3 loop spans 16 amino acids. Between the trimmed V and J ends, which lost 5 bases and 3 bases, there was a span of 17 bases. CDR3 residues: CASSPTGTLDYNEQFF. In DNA, the CDR3 is TGTGCCAGCAGCCCAACCGGGACGTTGGACTACAATGAGCAGTTCTTC.

V usage is TRBV3-1 (or the pseudogene TRBV3-2) and J usage is TRBJ2-1; 7 bases are shared with TRBD2. The CDR3 consists of 15 residues. V was clipped by 4 bases and J by 3 bases; unmatched bases: 6. Germline lookup yields CDR1 LGHDT and CDR2 YNNKEL (reference sequence). In DNA, the CDR3 is TGTGCCAGCAGCCTACAGCGGGGTTACTACAATGAGCAGTTCTTC. Its protein is CASSLQRGYYNEQFF.

J is TRBJ2-7 and V is TRBV6-5, with TRBD2 matching over 14 bases. The germline gives CDR1 MNHEY, CDR2 SVGAGI. Trimming removed 6 bases from V and 2 bases from J; junction bases left unmatched: 3. CDR3 length: 15 residues. This chain's CDR3 is CASSKGLAGAYEQYF. The DNA of the CDR3 is TGTGCCAGCAGCAAGGGACTAGCGGGGGCCTACGAGCAGTACTTC.

The chain employs TRBV6-5 and TRBJ1-1; TRBD1 is a possible D gene (5 bases). This CDR3 is 13 amino acids long. The germline CDR1 and CDR2 sequences are MNHEY and SVGAGI. V was trimmed by 6 bases and J by 11 bases, leaving 19 bases between them. CDR3 sequence: CASSPSGPSGAFF. The CDR3 nucleotides are TGTGCCAGCAGCCCCTCCGGGCCATCAGGGGCTTTCTTT.

The chain employs TRBV5-1 and TRBJ1-2, with unresolved D. V lost 4 bases, J lost 8 bases, and 15 bases lay in between. CDR3 length: 13 residues. Germline V gene lookup returns CDR1 SGHRS and CDR2 YFSETQ. The CDR3 DNA reads TGCGCCAGCAGCCTGGGCGGGCAGGACGGCTACACCTTC. Amino acid sequence: CASSLGGQDGYTF.

The chain employs TRBV5-1 and TRBJ2-3, with D uncertain. The CDR3 runs 12 residues. V lost 2 bases and J 6 bases, leaving 7 bases between the germline ends. Germline lookup yields CDR1 SGHRS and CDR2 YFSETQ. The DNA for the CDR3 is TGCGCCAGCAGCTTTGAGAGGGATACGCAGTATTTT. Translation: CASSFERDTQYF. Supplemented by reference TRBV5-1 and TRBJ2-3, the full variable domain reads KAGVTQTPRYLIKTRGQQVTLSCSPISGHRSVSWYQQTPGQGLQFLFEYFSETQRNKGNFPGRFSGRQFSNSRSEMNVSTLELGDSALYLCASSFERDTQYFGPGTRLTVL.